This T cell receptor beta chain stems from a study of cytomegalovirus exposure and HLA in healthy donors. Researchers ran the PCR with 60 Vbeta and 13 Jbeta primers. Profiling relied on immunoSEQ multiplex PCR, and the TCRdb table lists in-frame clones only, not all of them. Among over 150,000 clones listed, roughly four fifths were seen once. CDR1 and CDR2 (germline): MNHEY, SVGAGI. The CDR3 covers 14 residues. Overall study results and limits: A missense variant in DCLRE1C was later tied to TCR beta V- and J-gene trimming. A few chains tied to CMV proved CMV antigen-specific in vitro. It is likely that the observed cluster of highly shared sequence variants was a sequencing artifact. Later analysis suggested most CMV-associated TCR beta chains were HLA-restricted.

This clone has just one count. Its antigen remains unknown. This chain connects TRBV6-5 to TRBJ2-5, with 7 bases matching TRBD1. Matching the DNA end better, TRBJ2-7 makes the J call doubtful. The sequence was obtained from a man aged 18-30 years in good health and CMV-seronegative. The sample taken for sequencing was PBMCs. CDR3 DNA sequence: TGTGCCAGCAGTTACTCACAGGGGTTCTACGAGCAGTACTTC. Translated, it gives CASSYSQGFYEQYF.